The 18 T cell receptor beta chains below all came from one sample that was sequenced in a study of blood T cell repertoires in COVID-19. Here immunoSEQ multiplex PCR was the method, and the copy in TCRdb shows in-frame clones only, minus some. The sample has about 45,000 clones; around four fifths are singletons. The sample consisted of peripheral blood. These receptor sequences come from a man aged 50 to 59 with active COVID-19.

The rearrangement uses TRBV6-5 and TRBJ2-1, with 8 bases fitting TRBD2. V lost 6 bases, J lost 2 bases, and 3 bases stayed unmatched. The CDR3 totals 14 residues. Germline CDR1 reads MNHEY; CDR2 reads SVGAGI. The CDR3 DNA reads as TGTGCCAGCAGGCCGGGACTAGCCTACAATGAGCAGTTCTTC. This gives the protein CASRPGLAYNEQFF.

The chain is built from TRBV10-3 and TRBJ2-1; D might be TRBD1 (5 bases). The CDR3 runs to 13 residues. The germline V and J ends were trimmed by 7 bases and 6 bases, with 13 bases remaining between them. Germline V gene sequence: CDR1 ENHRY, CDR2 SYGVKD. In DNA, the CDR3 is TGTGCCATCAATCCAGGGCCTCCCAATGAGCAGTTCTTC. Translation gives CAINPGPPNEQFF.

The rearrangement uses TRBV10-3 and TRBJ2-1, with 8 bases that match TRBD2. The J segment lost 0 bases and the V segment lost 9 bases, leaving 19 bases of the junction unmatched. Germline values: CDR1 ENHRY, CDR2 SYGVKD. CDR3 length: 19 residues. The CDR3 sequence: CAISDWGSGVLSSYNEQFF. The CDR3 DNA is TGTGCCATATCTGACTGGGGTAGCGGGGTTTTAAGCTCCTACAATGAGCAGTTCTTC.

The rearrangement joins TRBV7-2 to TRBJ2-3; D is possibly TRBD1 (5 bases). The CDR3 runs to 17 residues. V lost 2 bases and J 0 bases, leaving 15 bases between the germline ends. The germline V gene encodes CDR1 SGHTA and CDR2 FQGNSA. CDR3 amino acids: CASSLLGVGSSTDTQYF. In DNA, the CDR3 is TGTGCCAGCAGCTTACTAGGGGTTGGCTCGAGCACAGATACGCAGTATTTT.

In this sample, this clone turned up a few times. The gene calls are TRBV27 and TRBJ2-1; 8 nucleotides align to TRBD2. CDR1 and CDR2 from the germline V gene are MNHEY and SMNVEV (reference sequence). This CDR3 contains 16 residues. V gave up 5 bases and J gave up 2 bases; unmatched junction bases: 8. CDR3 region: CASSEGAGGPYNEQFF. CDR3 DNA sequence: TGTGCCAGCAGTGAGGGTGCGGGAGGACCCTACAATGAGCAGTTCTTC.

V gene TRBV28 combines with J gene TRBJ2-7; 10 bases map to TRBD1. Germline CDR1 is MDHEN and CDR2 is SYDVKM. The length of the CDR3 is 15 residues. Trimming took 6 bases from V and 3 from J; bases not matched to a gene: 8. The CDR3 nucleotides read TGTGCCAGCAGCATGTTGGGACAGGGGATCTACGAGCAGTACTTC. Translated, it gives CASSMLGQGIYEQYF.

The J gene is TRBJ2-3, the V gene TRBV3-1 (or the pseudogene TRBV3-2), with a weak D call TRBD2 (5 bases). V dropped 2 bases and J dropped 4 bases, with 10 bases sitting between them. Germline loops: CDR1 LGHDT, CDR2 YNNKEL (reference sequence). This CDR3 has 14 amino acids. DNA for the CDR3: TGTGCCAGCAGCCAATGGTCGGAGGCAGATACGCAGTATTTT. This translates into CASSQWSEADTQYF.

This chain connects TRBV10-1 to TRBJ2-4; possibly TRBD2 for D (6 bases). CDR3 length: 13 amino acids. CDR1 is WNHNN and CDR2 is SYGVQD in the germline V gene (reference sequence). CDR3 region: CALGGKGQNIQYF. The CDR3 DNA reads as TGCGCATTGGGGGGAAAGGGCCAAAACATTCAGTACTTC.

V and J are TRBV30 and TRBJ2-4, with 8 bases that match TRBD2. The CDR3 extends over 14 amino acids. CDR1 and CDR2 (germline): GTSNPN, SVGIG (reference sequence). V gave up 2 bases and J gave up 8 bases; unmatched junction bases: 8. The DNA for the CDR3 is TGTGCCTGGAGTTTATTCGGGAGGGGAGACATTCAGTACTTC. Its protein is CAWSLFGRGDIQYF.

This clone was found a few times. The chain combines TRBV2 with TRBJ1-3; TRBD1 agrees at 7 bases. Germline lookup yields CDR1 SNHLY and CDR2 FYNNEI. The CDR3 length is 17 residues. After removal of 3 bases from V and 2 bases from J, the junction contained 10 bases not matched to a gene. The CDR3 DNA is TGTGCCAGCAGTGAGAGACCTCTGGGGACAGCTGGAAACACCATATATTTT. It codes for CASSERPLGTAGNTIYF.

The chain uses TRBV4-1 and TRBJ1-3; D possibly corresponds to TRBD1 (6 bases). This CDR3 has 16 residues. The V end was cut by 0 bases, the J end by 5 bases, with 14 bases between. Germline values: CDR1 MGHRA, CDR2 YSYEKL. CDR3 loop: CASSQDYGGSRNTIYF. CDR3 coding DNA: TGCGCCAGCAGCCAAGATTATGGGGGCAGTAGAAACACCATATATTTT.

The rearrangement joins TRBV4-1 to TRBJ2-2, with D possibly TRBD1 on 5 matching bases. This CDR3 has 14 amino acids. Germline V gene lookup returns CDR1 MGHRA and CDR2 YSYEKL. Trimming shortened V by 0 bases and J by 6 bases, and 8 bases separated the two germline ends. The DNA of the CDR3 is TGCGCCAGCAGCCAAGACAGGGTCTCCGGGGAGCTGTTTTTT. This encodes CASSQDRVSGELFF.

The chain recombines TRBV6-5 with TRBJ1-5; TRBD1 might be the D (6 bases). The V end was cut by 7 bases, the J end by 7 bases, with 17 bases between. The CDR3 contains 14 residues. The germline CDR1 and CDR2 sequences are MNHEY and SVGAGI. The CDR3 here is CASILDRLEQPQHF. The DNA for the CDR3 is TGTGCCAGCATCCTTGACAGGTTAGAACAGCCCCAGCATTTT.

The CDR3 DNA reads as TGTGCCAGCAGTTACTCGAATAGGGGGGGGTACGAGCAGTACTTC. This encodes CASSYSNRGGYEQYF. The V and J genes are TRBV6-5 and TRBJ2-7, with TRBD2 as a possible D gene (7 bases). This CDR3 is 15 amino acids long. V dropped 0 bases and J dropped 4 bases, with 13 bases sitting between them. Germline CDR1 MNHEY, CDR2 SVGAGI.

The chain employs TRBV9 and TRBJ2-4; the D gene is possibly TRBD2 (6 bases). Trimming shortened V by 0 bases and J by 6 bases, and 7 bases separated the two germline ends. Germline V gene data show CDR1 as SGDLS and CDR2 as YYNGEE. CDR3 length: 13 amino acids. The CDR3 nucleotides read TGTGCCAGCAGCGTAGGTAGCGGAAACATTCAGTACTTC. Amino acids: CASSVGSGNIQYF.

V is TRBV5-4 and J is TRBJ2-7; 7 bases are shared with TRBD2. Trimming cost V 0 bases and J 4 bases; bases outside gene matches: 7. CDR1 SGHNT and CDR2 YYREEE come from the germline V gene (reference sequence). The CDR3 extends over 15 amino acids. The CDR3 protein is CASSLDGGGLYEQYF. CDR3 DNA sequence: TGTGCCAGCAGCTTGGACGGGGGAGGGCTATACGAGCAGTACTTC.

The V call is TRBV10-3, the J call TRBJ2-7; 10 bases fit TRBD2. Trimming removed 6 bases from V and 4 bases from J; junction bases left unmatched: 18. The CDR3 length is 18 residues. CDR1 and CDR2 (germline): ENHRY, SYGVKD. The CDR3 sequence: CAISRGGSTSGNGYEQYF. In DNA, the CDR3 is TGTGCCATCAGCAGGGGGGGGTCTACTAGCGGGAACGGTTACGAGCAGTACTTC.

V gene TRBV28 combines with J gene TRBJ2-4; TRBD1 aligns across 7 bases. Germline loops: CDR1 MDHEN, CDR2 SYDVKM. This CDR3 contains 16 residues. V lost 6 bases to trimming and J lost 0 bases; unmatched junction nucleotides: 8. The chain's CDR3 is CASSPPGQIAKNIQYF. The CDR3 DNA reads as TGTGCCAGCAGCCCCCCGGGACAGATAGCCAAAAACATTCAGTACTTC.